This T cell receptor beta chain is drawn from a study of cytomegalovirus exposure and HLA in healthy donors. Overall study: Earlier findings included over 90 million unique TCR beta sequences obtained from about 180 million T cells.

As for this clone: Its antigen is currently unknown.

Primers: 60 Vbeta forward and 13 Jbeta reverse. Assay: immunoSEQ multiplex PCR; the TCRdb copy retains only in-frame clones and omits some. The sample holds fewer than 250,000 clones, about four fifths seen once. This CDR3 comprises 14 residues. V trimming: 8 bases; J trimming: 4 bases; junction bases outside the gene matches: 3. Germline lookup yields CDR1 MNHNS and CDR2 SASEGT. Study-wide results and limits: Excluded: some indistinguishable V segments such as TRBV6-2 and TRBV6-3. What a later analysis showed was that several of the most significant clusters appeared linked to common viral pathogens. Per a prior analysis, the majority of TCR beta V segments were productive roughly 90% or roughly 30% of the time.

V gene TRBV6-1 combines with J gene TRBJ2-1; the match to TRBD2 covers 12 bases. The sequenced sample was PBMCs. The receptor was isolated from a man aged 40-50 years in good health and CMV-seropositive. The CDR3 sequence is CASALAGGYNEQFF. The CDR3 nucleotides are TGTGCCAGCGCACTAGCGGGAGGTTACAATGAGCAGTTCTTC.